The 32 T cell receptor beta chains in this list originate from one sample, sequenced in a study of blood T cell repertoires in COVID-19 (dated by TCRdb to the early 2020s). The library was made by the immunoSEQ multiplex PCR assay. Sourced from immuneACCESS, this table was stored by TCRdb with only in-frame sequences that have V and J called. A share of the clones is absent; for the studies checked, an unresolved V gene accounts for under half, and the remainder has no known explanation. Present in this sample are under 450,000 clones, roughly 90% of which were seen just once. The top ten hold roughly 1.6% of the sample. Material for sequencing was peripheral blood. Receptors were obtained from a woman aged 40 to 50 with COVID-19, enrolled during active disease.

The chain joins TRBV19 to TRBJ1-1; TRBD1 is a possible D gene (5 bases). Trimming shortened V by 9 bases and J by 1 base, and 9 bases separated the two germline ends. The CDR3 spans 12 residues. Germline CDR1 LNHDA, CDR2 SQIVND (reference sequence). The CDR3 sequence is CASLQANTEAFF. The CDR3 DNA follows: TGTGCCAGCTTACAGGCGAACACTGAAGCTTTCTTT.

The V call is TRBV7-8, the J call TRBJ2-7, with D perhaps TRBD1 (6 bases). Germline CDR1 and CDR2: SGHVS and FQNEAQ. V was cut by 5 bases and J by 1 base, with 18 bases left in between. The CDR3 has 16 residues. CDR3 sequence (DNA): TGTGCCAGCAGCCCAAAGAGGGGGACATCGTCCTACGAGCAGTACTTC. This encodes CASSPKRGTSSYEQYF.

The V and J genes are TRBV4-3 and TRBJ2-1, with 7 bases matching TRBD2. The CDR3 contains 16 residues. CDR1 LGHNA and CDR2 YSLEER come from the germline V gene. V dropped 0 bases and J dropped 5; count of bases not matched to a gene: 7. CDR3 residues: CASSQDMSAGDNEQFF. In DNA form, the CDR3 reads TGCGCCAGCAGCCAAGATATGTCCGCGGGGGACAATGAGCAGTTCTTC.

The chain joins TRBV19 to TRBJ2-3; 8 bases line up with TRBD2. Trimming cost V 6 bases and J 0 bases; bases outside gene matches: 8. Germline CDR1 reads LNHDA; CDR2 reads SQIVND (reference sequence). The CDR3 contains 16 residues. The CDR3 DNA follows: TGTGCCAGTAGGGCCACTAGCGGACCTAGCACAGATACGCAGTATTTT. This sequence encodes CASRATSGPSTDTQYF.

The chain couples TRBV4-2 to TRBJ2-2, with a possible D match to TRBD1 (6 bases). The ends were cut back, 2 bases at V and 6 bases at J, with 13 bases in the middle. Germline V lookup: CDR1 LGHNA, CDR2 YNFKEQ. The CDR3 is 15 amino acids. DNA of the CDR3: TGTGCCAGCAGCCAAAGGGGATCAGGGGCCGGGGAGCTGTTTTTT. This sequence encodes CASSQRGSGAGELFF.

The chain couples TRBV6-2 or TRBV6-3 to TRBJ2-7; D gene ambiguous. The V and J ends lost 5 bases and 3 bases respectively, with 5 bases between them. CDR1 is MNHEY and CDR2 is SVGEGT in the germline V gene. The CDR3 spans 11 residues. The CDR3 loop is CASSENYEQYF. The CDR3 DNA reads TGTGCCAGCAGTGAGAACTACGAGCAGTACTTC.

The chain uses TRBV9 and TRBJ2-1; TRBD2 aligns across 8 bases. Germline V gene sequence: CDR1 SGDLS, CDR2 YYNGEE. The CDR3 contains 15 residues. Trimming took 0 bases from V and 5 from J; bases not matched to a gene: 4. The CDR3 DNA sequence: TGTGCCAGCAGCGTAGCACTAGCGGTCGACAATGAGCAGTTCTTC. Its translation is CASSVALAVDNEQFF.

The chain has TRBV7-2 and TRBJ1-2; TRBD1 aligns across 8 bases. This CDR3 has 18 residues. After removal of 1 base from V and 4 bases from J, the junction contained 14 bases not matched to a gene. Germline CDR1 and CDR2: SGHTA and FQGNSA. DNA for the CDR3: TGTGCCAGCAGCTTAGTTGGCGGTCAGGGGGCGATTTCCTATGGCTACACCTTC. Amino acid sequence: CASSLVGGQGAISYGYTF.

V and J are TRBV5-1 and TRBJ2-7, with no clear D. V lost 0 bases to trimming and J lost 6 bases, with 4 bases between them. Germline-derived CDR1 and CDR2 are SGHRS and YFSETQ. This CDR3 comprises 11 residues. In nucleotides, the CDR3 is TGCGCCAGCAGCTTGGCCGGCGAGCAGTACTTC. It codes for CASSLAGEQYF. The full variable domain, its missing parts supplied by reference TRBV5-1 and TRBJ2-7, is KAGVTQTPRYLIKTRGQQVTLSCSPISGHRSVSWYQQTPGQGLQFLFEYFSETQRNKGNFPGRFSGRQFSNSRSEMNVSTLELGDSALYLCASSLAGEQYFGPGTRLTVT.

The V call is TRBV19, the J call TRBJ1-4; 8 nucleotides match TRBD1. J was trimmed by 7 bases and V by 4 bases; bases with no gene match: 8. The CDR3 is 15 amino acids. The germline V gene encodes CDR1 LNHDA and CDR2 SQIVND (reference sequence). Written as DNA, the CDR3 is TGTGCCAGTAGTAAGAGACAGGGGAATAGTGAAAAACTGTTTTTT. Its protein product is CASSKRQGNSEKLFF. Full variable domain (remainder filled in from reference TRBV19 and TRBJ1-4): DGGITQSPKYLFRKEGQNVTLSCEQNLNHDAMYWYRQDPGQGLRLIYYSQIVNDFQKGDIAEGYSVSREKKESFPLTVTSAQKNPTAFYLCASSKRQGNSEKLFFGSGTQLSVL.

The chain employs TRBV19 and TRBJ1-4, with D possibly TRBD1 on 5 matching bases. The germline V gene encodes CDR1 LNHDA and CDR2 SQIVND (reference sequence). This CDR3 region has 13 residues. V lost 6 bases to trimming and J lost 5 bases, with 10 bases between them. CDR3 in amino acids: CASSFDRNEKLFF. The DNA for the CDR3 is TGTGCCAGTAGCTTCGACAGAAATGAAAAACTGTTTTTT.

The chain combines TRBV30 with TRBJ2-1, with 14 bases aligning to TRBD2. Germline assignment: CDR1 GTSNPN and CDR2 SVGIG (reference sequence). The J segment lost 0 bases and the V segment lost 4 bases, leaving 14 bases of the junction unmatched. The CDR3 totals 20 residues. The CDR3 DNA is TGTGCCTGGACCCCCTTCGGACTAGCGGGGGGCATGAGCTCCTACAATGAGCAGTTCTTC. Translating it yields CAWTPFGLAGGMSSYNEQFF.

The chain uses TRBV4-1 and TRBJ2-3; 8 nucleotides match TRBD1. The ends lost 3 bases at V and 2 bases at J; junction bases unmatched: 4. There are 15 residues in the CDR3. Per germline, CDR1 MGHRA and CDR2 YSYEKL. CDR3 loop: CASSQRDRSTDTQYF. CDR3 in DNA: TGCGCCAGCAGCCAGCGGGACAGGTCCACAGATACGCAGTATTTT.

V usage is TRBV28 and J usage is TRBJ1-4, with 9 nucleotides matching TRBD1. CDR3 length: 14 amino acids. V was pared by 5 bases and J by 8 bases, with 6 bases of the junction left unmatched. Germline V gives CDR1 MDHEN, CDR2 SYDVKM. The DNA for the CDR3 is TGTGCCAGCAGTCGCGGGACAGGGCGCGAAAAACTGTTTTTT. Its protein is CASSRGTGREKLFF. Filled out from reference TRBV28 and TRBJ1-4, the complete variable domain reads DVKVTQSSRYLVKRTGEKVFLECVQDMDHENMFWYRQDPGLGLRLIYFSYDVKMKEKGDIPEGYSVSREKKERFSLILESASTNQTSMYLCASSRGTGREKLFFGSGTQLSVL.

The V and J genes are TRBV5-1 and TRBJ2-5; TRBD2 matches 12 bases. Germline V lookup: CDR1 SGHRS, CDR2 YFSETQ. The J segment lost 4 bases and the V segment lost 5 bases, leaving 6 bases of the junction unmatched. This CDR3 has 15 amino acids. This CDR3 is CASRMTSGRSETQYF. The CDR3 DNA reads TGCGCCAGCAGAATGACTAGCGGGAGATCAGAGACCCAGTACTTC. The complete variable domain, with remaining parts taken from reference TRBV5-1 and TRBJ2-5, reads KAGVTQTPRYLIKTRGQQVTLSCSPISGHRSVSWYQQTPGQGLQFLFEYFSETQRNKGNFPGRFSGRQFSNSRSEMNVSTLELGDSALYLCASRMTSGRSETQYFGPGTRLLVL.

The genes are TRBV18 and TRBJ1-3; 8 nucleotides match TRBD1. J was trimmed by 2 bases and V by 3 bases; bases with no gene match: 3. The CDR3 runs to 15 residues. CDR1 and CDR2 (germline): KGHSH, LQKENI. The CDR3: CASSPDREAGNTIYF. In nucleotides, the CDR3 is TGTGCCAGCTCACCGGACAGGGAAGCTGGAAACACCATATATTTT.

This clone showed up just once. The rearrangement joins TRBV7-6 to TRBJ2-5, with a weak D call TRBD2 (7 bases). V was trimmed by 5 bases and J by 5 bases, leaving 15 bases between them. CDR3 length equals 14 residues. The germline CDR1 and CDR2 sequences are SGHVS and FNYEAQ. The CDR3, as DNA: TGTGCCAGCAGCCATCGGGGGGCAGGGGAGACCCAGTACTTC. Its translation is CASSHRGAGETQYF. Full variable domain (remainder filled in from reference TRBV7-6 and TRBJ2-5): GAGVSQSPRYKVTKRGQDVALRCDPISGHVSLYWYRQALGQGPEFLTYFNYEAQQDKSGLPNDRFSAERPEGSISTLTIQRTEQRDSAMYRCASSHRGAGETQYFGPGTRLLVL.

V usage is TRBV28 and J usage is TRBJ1-2; 7 bases agree with TRBD1. Per germline, CDR1 MDHEN and CDR2 SYDVKM. The CDR3 has 14 residues. Trimming at V came to 1 base and at J to 9 bases, leaving 8 bases not matched to a gene. The CDR3 protein is CASSLSGQGERYTF. DNA for the CDR3: TGTGCCAGCAGTTTATCCGGGCAGGGGGAGCGCTACACCTTC.

The chain carries TRBV27 and TRBJ2-3; no clear D. The CDR3 has 14 amino acids. Between the trimmed V and J ends, which lost 3 bases and 6 bases, there was a span of 13 bases. Germline loops: CDR1 MNHEY, CDR2 SMNVEV (reference sequence). The CDR3 reads CASSFAVSMDTQYF. CDR3 DNA: TGTGCCAGCAGTTTCGCGGTATCAATGGATACGCAGTATTTT.

The CDR3 reads CASSTNGPGTEAFF. CDR3 bases: TGTGCCAGTAGTACGAATGGGCCAGGCACTGAAGCTTTCTTT. This chain links TRBV19 with TRBJ1-1; the D is unclear. Germline V gives CDR1 LNHDA, CDR2 SQIVND (reference sequence). The CDR3 runs 14 residues. The V end was cut by 4 bases, the J end by 4 bases, with 13 bases between.

The rearrangement links TRBV4-3 to TRBJ1-2; D is ambiguous. CDR3 length equals 15 residues. The germline CDR1 and CDR2 sequences are LGHNA and YSLEER. Trimming took off 1 base at V and 4 bases at J, with 13 bases between the two ends. The CDR3 sequence: CASSQVRSVSYGYTF. CDR3 sequence (DNA): TGCGCCAGCAGCCAAGTTCGGAGCGTTTCCTATGGCTACACCTTC.

V and J are TRBV9 and TRBJ1-2; D might be TRBD1 (6 bases). The CDR3 loop spans 13 amino acids. The germline V gene has CDR1 SGDLS and CDR2 YYNGEE. With 3 bases removed from V and 7 bases from J, the gap between germline ends came to 13 bases. CDR3 coding DNA: TGTGCCAGCAGCGAGTTACAGGGCGGTGGCTACACCTTC. Translating it yields CASSELQGGGYTF.

The chain links TRBV10-3 to TRBJ1-6; 8 positions match TRBD1. The CDR3 covers 17 residues. Germline V lookup: CDR1 ENHRY, CDR2 SYGVKD. V lost 3 bases, J lost 6 bases, and 10 bases stayed unmatched. CDR3 protein: CAISDPDRASGNSPLHF. The CDR3 DNA follows: TGTGCCATCAGTGACCCGGACAGGGCAAGCGGTAATTCACCCCTCCACTTT.

This sequence joins TRBV6-1 and TRBJ1-5, with 7 bases matching TRBD1. The CDR3 extends over 19 amino acids. Unmatched junction bases numbered 22, after V lost 4 bases and J lost 7 bases. Germline loops: CDR1 MNHNS, CDR2 SASEGT. CDR3 loop: CASSVDRLGNPLYDQPQHF. For the CDR3, the DNA is TGTGCCAGCAGTGTGGACAGGCTGGGTAACCCTCTTTATGACCAGCCCCAGCATTTT.

This clone has a handful of counts. V usage is TRBV6-4 and J usage is TRBJ2-2; TRBD1 aligns across 10 bases. The CDR3 contains 15 residues. Trimming took 5 bases from V and 3 from J; bases not matched to a gene: 3. Germline V gene data show CDR1 as MRHNA and CDR2 as SNTAGT. The CDR3 nucleotides are TGTGCCAGCAGTACCGGGACAGGGGACACCGGGGAGCTGTTTTTT. Residues: CASSTGTGDTGELFF.

V and J are TRBV30 and TRBJ1-5; D is ambiguous. The CDR3 loop spans 14 amino acids. V lost 5 bases and J 2 bases, leaving 13 bases between the germline ends. Germline assignment: CDR1 GTSNPN and CDR2 SVGIG (reference sequence). The CDR3 DNA sequence: TGTGCCTGGGGTCGGGCGGGTGGCAATCAGCCCCAGCATTTT. It is translated as CAWGRAGGNQPQHF.

The rearrangement uses TRBV5-1 and TRBJ2-2, with 8 nucleotides matching TRBD1. The CDR3 consists of 17 residues. The V gene end was trimmed by 1 base and the J gene end by 0 bases; junction bases not matched to a gene: 5. In germline, CDR1 is SGHRS, CDR2 YFSETQ. The CDR3 reads CASSLRQGFPNTGELFF. CDR3 nucleotide sequence: TGCGCCAGCAGCTTGAGACAGGGGTTTCCGAACACCGGGGAGCTGTTTTTT. The variable domain in full, with the rest retrieved from reference TRBV5-1 and TRBJ2-2, is KAGVTQTPRYLIKTRGQQVTLSCSPISGHRSVSWYQQTPGQGLQFLFEYFSETQRNKGNFPGRFSGRQFSNSRSEMNVSTLELGDSALYLCASSLRQGFPNTGELFFGEGSRLTVL.

This chain uses TRBV11-3 with TRBJ2-5, with D perhaps matching TRBD2 (7 bases). CDR1 and CDR2 from the germline V gene are SGHNT and YENEEA. CDR3 length equals 13 residues. V was pared by 8 bases and J by 1 base, with 11 bases between. The CDR3 nucleotides read TGTGCCAGCGGGGGGGGCCCCCAAGAGACCCAGTACTTC. Its translation is CASGGGPQETQYF.

V gene TRBV29-1 combines with J gene TRBJ2-7; weak D call: TRBD1 (6 bases). Germline assignment: CDR1 SQVTM and CDR2 ANQGSEA. CDR3 length equals 12 residues. V lost 7 bases and J 7 bases, leaving 17 bases between the germline ends. The CDR3 loop is CSATKQGEEQYF. The CDR3 DNA is TGCAGCGCGACAAAACAGGGTGAAGAGCAGTACTTC.

This rearrangement joins TRBV30 to TRBJ1-3; D ambiguous. The germline V gene has CDR1 GTSNPN and CDR2 SVGIG (reference sequence). The CDR3 consists of 14 residues. V lost 3 bases to trimming and J lost 0 bases, with 9 bases between them. The CDR3 DNA reads TGTGCCTGGAGCCTAACCCCCTCTGGAAACACCATATATTTT. Translation gives CAWSLTPSGNTIYF.

The gene calls are TRBV11-2 and TRBJ2-7; perhaps TRBD2 as D (6 bases). Germline CDR1 reads SGHAT; CDR2 reads FQNNGV. This CDR3 comprises 15 residues. Trimming pared 7 bases from V and 1 base from J, leaving 17 bases between. CDR3 residues: CASITRRELSYEQYF. As DNA, the CDR3 is TGTGCCAGCATCACAAGGCGGGAACTTTCCTACGAGCAGTACTTC.

This clone showed up just a few times. This chain uses TRBV19 with TRBJ1-6; TRBD1 agrees at 7 bases. The V and J ends lost 3 bases and 6 bases, in that order; junction bases with no gene match: 5. This CDR3 is 15 amino acids long. The germline V gene has CDR1 LNHDA and CDR2 SQIVND (reference sequence). This chain's CDR3 is CASSITGTANSPLHF. The CDR3, as DNA: TGTGCCAGTAGTATTACCGGGACAGCTAATTCACCCCTCCACTTT. Supplemented by reference TRBV19 and TRBJ1-6, the full variable domain reads DGGITQSPKYLFRKEGQNVTLSCEQNLNHDAMYWYRQDPGQGLRLIYYSQIVNDFQKGDIAEGYSVSREKKESFPLTVTSAQKNPTAFYLCASSITGTANSPLHFGNGTRLTVT.